This T cell receptor beta chain was captured in a study of T cell changes during pregnancy in multiple sclerosis (dated by TCRdb to the late 2010s). Looking at the study overall: The study looked at changes in the T cell repertoire across pregnancy in women with multiple sclerosis.

V is reduced by 6 bases and J by 2 bases, leaving a spacing of 14 bases between them. CDR1 MNHEY and CDR2 SMNVEV are derived from the germline V gene (reference sequence). Spanning cysteine to phenylalanine, the CDR3 consists of 15 amino acids. Only CDR3 DNA is held: 45 bases, read in frame from base 1. Library preparation was by the immunoSEQ multiplex PCR assay. TCRdb carries this immuneACCESS record with in-frame sequences only. Its versions omit some clonotypes, under half of them owing to an unresolved V gene in the studies checked, with the rest unexplained. The sample includes roughly 23,000 clones, with around 90% observed a single time. The ten largest clones add up to under 1.1% of the sample. Comment on this clone: Its binding antigen is unknown. Base qualities are missing; no much larger clone stands one base away.

The TCR sequence derives from a female donor in good health, enrolled as a control in a pregnancy study. The chain is assembled from TRBV27 and TRBJ1-5; TRBD1 might be the D gene, on 5 matching bases. Specimen: CD4+ T cells from peripheral blood mononuclear cells, collected in the second trimester of pregnancy. The CDR3 protein sequence reads: CASRGLGEGNQPQHF. The sequenced DNA: TGTGCCAGCAGGGGTTTAGGGGAAGGCAATCAGCCCCAGCATTTT.